The rows below give T cell receptor beta chains drawn from one sample of a study of shared clonotypes between healthy human individuals. The repertoire was sequenced with immunoSEQ multiplex PCR; TCRdb's copy has only in-frame clones and lacks some. The sample records over a million clones, more than 75% being singletons. The sample comprised memory CD4+ T cells from PBMCs. The receptors were sampled from a man between 18 and 29 years old in good health. Some clones in this sample may be carry-over from other donors' samples. Both conserved end residues are part of each CDR3. The order of the fields is J gene, clone size, V gene, D gene, CDR3 DNA, CDR3 protein. The D gene is left open where the match is weak. Not all rows give a size; the values are once, few, many and, for expanded clones, a class.

TRBJ2-1 NA TRBV5-1 TRBD2 TGCGCCAGCAGCTTGGTACCGCGGGAGGACTCCTACAATGAGCAGTTCTTC CASSLVPREDSYNEQFF
TRBJ2-5 many TRBV5-1 TRBD2 TGCGCCAGCAGCTGGGGGACTAGCGGGATAGGGGCCGAGACCCAGTACTTC CASSWGTSGIGAETQYF
TRBJ1-2 NA TRBV5-6 NA TGTGCCAGCAGCTTGGGGTTAGGGGGAGGGTCTCCCGCGAGGTATGGCTACACCTTC CASSLGLGGGSPARYGYTF
TRBJ1-1 NA TRBV6-5 NA TGTGCCAGCAGTTACGACAGGTGGCACACTGAAGCTTTCTTT CASSYDRWHTEAFF
TRBJ1-1 NA TRBV30 NA TGTGCCTGGGAGGGAGCTGTGAACACTGAAGCTTTCTTT CAWEGAVNTEAFF
TRBJ1-1 NA TRBV21-1 NA TGTGCCAGCAGCAAAGATGGGAGCACTGAAGCTTTCTTT CASSKDGSTEAFF
TRBJ2-5 NA TRBV27 TRBD2 TGTGCCAGCAGTTCGCACCGTATGCGGGAGGGTCGGGAGACCCAGTACTTC CASSSHRMREGRETQYF
TRBJ1-4 NA TRBV29-1 NA TGCAGCGTTCTTAAGGACGCCGATAATGAAAAACTGTTTTTT CSVLKDADNEKLFF
TRBJ2-7 NA TRBV28 NA TGTGCCAGCAGTCACTTCGAGCAGTACTTC CASSHFEQYF
TRBJ1-1 few TRBV7-6 NA TGTGCCAGCAGCCCACGACAGGCGGGGACTCTGAACACTGAAGCTTTCTTT CASSPRQAGTLNTEAFF
TRBJ2-3 NA TRBV2 TRBD2 TGTGCCAGCGTCTCTAGCGGGAGCACAGATACGCAGTATTTT CASVSSGSTDTQYF
TRBJ2-5 NA TRBV1 NA TGCACCAGCAGTCCTTCACCGGGACTAGCGGGAGGTGGTACAGAGACCCAGTACTTC CTSSPSPGLAGGGTETQYF
TRBJ2-1 once TRBV7-9 TRBD2 TGTGCCACTCAGGGGCGGCTAGCGGGAGATGGTGAGCAGTTCTTC CATQGRLAGDGEQFF
TRBJ1-1 NA TRBV5-1 NA TGCGCCAGCAGCGAGGCCGAGGGTGTCGGTGAAGCTTTCTTT CASSEAEGVGEAFF
TRBJ1-4 NA TRBV28 NA TGTGCCAGCACTTCACCCGGAGCTAATGAAAAACTGTTTTTT CASTSPGANEKLFF
TRBJ2-5 NA TRBV5-1 NA TGCGCCAGCAAGGGGGGAGGCCAAGAGACCCAGTACTTC CASKGGGQETQYF
TRBJ2-7 once TRBV10-3 TRBD2 TGTGCCATCAGTGAGTCTCCGGGGCGGGGGAGCGGGCAGTACTTC CAISESPGRGSGQYF
TRBJ2-3 NA TRBV11-2 NA TGTGCCAGCAGCTTAGAGTGGGGACCAGATACGCAGTATTTT CASSLEWGPDTQYF
TRBJ2-7 NA TRBV6-1 NA TGTGCCAGCAGTAACCTGGGGTCCTACGAGCAGTACTTC CASSNLGSYEQYF
TRBJ2-5 NA TRBV20-1 NA TGCAGTGCTAGGACACCGGAGACCCAGTACTTC CSARTPETQYF
TRBJ2-5 NA TRBV5-1 NA TGCGCCAGCAGCCCAGTGGCTCGCGAGACCCAGTACTTC CASSPVARETQYF
TRBJ2-5 NA TRBV5-1 TRBD2 TGCGCCAGCAGCCCGAGGGCGGGAGTTGTAGAGACCCAGTACTTC CASSPRAGVVETQYF
TRBJ1-5 NA TRBV2 TRBD1 TGTGCCAGCAGCTACGGGACAGGGGGACAGCCCCAGCATTTT CASSYGTGGQPQHF
TRBJ1-1 NA TRBV29-1 NA TGCAGCGTTTTCACCGGGGACACTGAAGCTTTCTTT CSVFTGDTEAFF
TRBJ1-3 NA TRBV6-5 NA TGTGCCAGCAGTTCGGGGTACTCTGGAAACACCATATATTTT CASSSGYSGNTIYF
TRBJ1-5 NA TRBV7-9 NA TGTGCCAGCAGCCCGGACGATCAGCCCCAGCATTTT CASSPDDQPQHF
TRBJ1-5 NA TRBV28 TRBD1 TGTGCCAGCAGGGACGGACTGGGACAGGGGAGAGCTCAGCCCCAGCATTTT CASRDGLGQGRAQPQHF
TRBJ2-1 once TRBV4-1 TRBD2 TGCGCCAGCAGCCAAGGACTAGCGGGAGGGAACAATGAGCAGTTCTTC CASSQGLAGGNNEQFF
TRBJ2-7 NA TRBV6-5 NA TGTGCCAGCAGTTACGGTGGGGGACCCTCCTACGAGCAGTACTTC CASSYGGGPSYEQYF
TRBJ1-1 NA TRBV29-1 NA TGCAGCGTTGGGAGGACGGACACTGAAGCTTTCTTT CSVGRTDTEAFF
TRBJ1-1 NA TRBV7-9 TRBD1 TGTGCCAGCAGCCGACAGGGAGATAACACTGAAGCTTTCTTT CASSRQGDNTEAFF
TRBJ2-1 once TRBV5-5 NA TGTGCCAGCAGCTTCGGGTCGGATCCGAGTTACAATGAGCAGTTCTTC CASSFGSDPSYNEQFF
TRBJ2-7 NA TRBV25-1 NA TGTGCCAGCAGTGAATATGGCCGTACTCCCTACGAGCAGTACTTC CASSEYGRTPYEQYF
TRBJ1-5 NA TRBV28 NA TGTGCCAGCAGCTATCAGTACGGCAATCAGCCCCAGCATTTT CASSYQYGNQPQHF
TRBJ1-5 NA TRBV15 NA TGTGCCACCAGCAGTGGGGACCTCAGGGCTTATAGCAATCAGCCCCAGCATTTT CATSSGDLRAYSNQPQHF
TRBJ2-1 once TRBV4-2 NA TGTGCCAGCAGCCTCGGGACTTCTGGGTCATATGAGCAGTTCTTC CASSLGTSGSYEQFF
TRBJ2-1 NA TRBV6-1 NA TGTGCCAGCAGGGCTACCTACAATGAGCAGTTCTTC CASRATYNEQFF
TRBJ1-2 NA TRBV27 NA TGTGCCAGCTCTGGGAAAAACTATGGCTACACCTTC CASSGKNYGYTF
TRBJ2-7 NA TRBV15 TRBD1 TGTGCCACCAGCAGGGACAGGGTCTCCTACGAGCAGTACTTC CATSRDRVSYEQYF
TRBJ2-1 NA TRBV7-3 NA TGTGCCAGCAGCGCCTCTTTCTCTAGCGCTTATGAGCAGTTCTTC CASSASFSSAYEQFF
TRBJ2-7 NA TRBV27 TRBD2 TGTGCCAGCGGGACTAGCGGGCAAAGCTCCTACGAGCAGTACTTC CASGTSGQSSYEQYF
TRBJ2-3 NA TRBV4-2 TRBD2 TGTGCCAGCAGCCGCCACCTGACTAGCGGGAGCCCAGATACGCAGTATTTT CASSRHLTSGSPDTQYF
TRBJ2-3 NA TRBV30 NA TGTGCCTGGAGACCAAACAAGGGTACGCAGTATTTT CAWRPNKGTQYF